A single sample is the source of the 14 T cell receptor beta chains below, sequenced in a study of response to subunit inactivated influenza vaccine. TCRdb ran MiXCR on the RT-PCR reads and lists one entry per CDR3 protein. The table shows 450,000 to 500,000 distinct CDR3 sequences, with 10% to 11% occurring only once. The material sequenced was PBMCs from blood, taken 45 days after vaccination. The source is a man aged 50 or older who received an inactivated influenza vaccine.

There are a few counts of this clonotype. This sequence joins TRBV5-4 and TRBJ1-3; TRBD1 matches at 7 bases. V shed 1 base and J 0 bases; nucleotides not matched to a gene: 1. Germline V lookup: CDR1 SGHNT, CDR2 YYREEE (reference sequence). The CDR3 consists of 15 residues. The CDR3 reads CASSLNRGSGNTIYF. Here the CDR3 DNA reads TGTGCCAGCAGCTTGAACAGGGGCTCTGGAAACACCATATATTTT.

This sequence joins TRBV10-1 and TRBJ2-5; D remains ambiguous. V shed 1 base and J shed 4 bases, with 16 bases lying between them. The V gene's germline CDR1 is WNHNN and CDR2 SYGVQD (reference sequence). CDR3 length: 16 amino acids. The CDR3: CASSELALSGAETQYF. The CDR3 DNA is TGCGCCAGCAGTGAGTTGGCCCTTAGTGGCGCAGAGACCCAGTACTTC.

This clonotype was seen only a few times. The chain has TRBV20-1 and TRBJ1-1, with D perhaps matching TRBD1 (5 bases). Germline V gene lookup returns CDR1 DFQATT and CDR2 SNEGSKA (reference sequence). The germline V and J ends were trimmed by 4 bases and 0 bases, with 15 bases remaining between them. There are 15 residues in the CDR3. CDR3 amino acids: CSAIRDAALNTEAFF. The CDR3 DNA follows: TGCAGTGCTATCCGGGACGCAGCTCTGAACACTGAAGCTTTCTTT.

The sample holds a few counts of this clonotype. The chain couples TRBV9 to TRBJ2-1; 10 nucleotides align to TRBD2. CDR1 is SGDLS and CDR2 is YYNGEE in the germline V gene. Trimming took 2 bases from V and 0 from J; bases not matched to a gene: 8. CDR3 length: 18 residues. The CDR3 here is CASSVGLAGVISYNEQFF. The CDR3 nucleotides are TGTGCCAGCAGCGTCGGGCTAGCGGGAGTGATCTCCTACAATGAGCAGTTCTTC.

This clonotype was found a few times. The chain is built from TRBV9 and TRBJ2-3; D gene uncertain. Deletions cut 0 bases from V and 8 bases from J, with 22 bases between. Looked up from germline, CDR1 is SGDLS and CDR2 is YYNGEE. The CDR3 contains 17 residues. The CDR3 bases are TGTGCCAGCAGCGTAGCTACGGTGGTGCACACGACTGGTACGCAGTATTTT. The encoded protein is CASSVATVVHTTGTQYF.

The J gene is TRBJ2-3, the V gene TRBV7-2; D is undetermined. The CDR3 sequence is 14 residues long. V dropped 7 bases and J dropped 2 bases, with 13 bases sitting between them. Per the germline V gene, CDR1 is SGHTA and CDR2 is FQGNSA. The CDR3 nucleotides are TGTGCCAGCACCACGACCGTTCTCACAGATACGCAGTATTTT. It is translated as CASTTTVLTDTQYF.

This clonotype was detected only a few times. The chain is built from TRBV7-9 and TRBJ2-5; 7 bases are a match to TRBD1. The CDR3 has 14 residues. CDR1 and CDR2 (germline): SEHNR, FQNEAQ (reference sequence). V lost 5 bases, J lost 5 bases, and 8 bases stayed unmatched. The DNA of the CDR3 is TGTGCCAGCAGCCCGGACAGGAGTGGGGAGACCCAGTACTTC. The encoded protein is CASSPDRSGETQYF.

The V and J genes are TRBV18 and TRBJ2-1, with TRBD2 identical over 10 bases. In germline, CDR1 is KGHSH, CDR2 LQKENI. The V gene end was trimmed by 0 bases and the J gene end by 9 bases; junction bases not matched to a gene: 8. This CDR3 spans 16 amino acids. This CDR3 reads CASSPPASGRAIEQFF. DNA of the CDR3: TGTGCCAGCTCACCACCCGCGAGCGGGAGGGCCATTGAGCAGTTCTTC.

The chain employs TRBV6-2 or TRBV6-3 and TRBJ2-7; 8 nucleotides match TRBD2. The CDR3 runs 12 residues. Germline-derived CDR1 and CDR2 are MNHEY and SVGEGT. V trimming: 4 bases; J trimming: 12 bases; junction bases outside the gene matches: 8. CDR3 region: CASSSKREFRYF. The CDR3 DNA follows: TGTGCCAGCAGTTCTAAGCGGGAGTTTCGGTACTTC.

This clonotype was seen many times. The V and J genes are TRBV5-1 and TRBJ2-7; 12 positions agree with TRBD1. Germline assignment: CDR1 SGHRS and CDR2 YFSETQ. The CDR3 is 16 residues long. Unmatched junction bases numbered 6, after V lost 1 base and J lost 4 bases. The CDR3 sequence is CASSLTTGQGAYEQYF. CDR3 DNA sequence: TGCGCCAGCAGCTTGACAACGGGACAGGGGGCATACGAGCAGTACTTC.

This clonotype was detected only a few times. The chain couples TRBV3-1 to TRBJ2-7; TRBD2 aligns across 7 bases. The CDR3 is made up of 15 amino acids. Germline CDR1 is LGHDT and CDR2 is YNNKEL (reference sequence). The V segment lost 6 bases and the J segment 1 base; nucleotides outside the gene matches: 9. Here the CDR3 reads CASSPAGGNSYEQYF. The DNA of the CDR3 is TGTGCCAGCAGTCCAGCCGGGGGGAATTCCTACGAGCAGTACTTC.

There are many counts of this clonotype. The V and J genes are TRBV20-1 and TRBJ2-7, with no clear D. Germline assignment: CDR1 DFQATT and CDR2 SNEGSKA (reference sequence). The V and J ends lost 3 bases and 9 bases respectively, with 15 bases between them. CDR3 length: 12 residues. CDR3 residues: CSARSPRLGQYF. The CDR3 bases are TGCAGTGCTAGGTCCCCTCGGTTAGGGCAGTACTTC.

The J gene is TRBJ2-5, the V gene TRBV24-1, with a possible D match to TRBD1 (6 bases). Trimming left V 8 bases short and J 4 bases short, with 22 bases between. The CDR3 runs to 16 residues. Germline lookup yields CDR1 KGHDR and CDR2 SFDVKD. DNA of the CDR3: TGTGCCACCATCTCGGATGGGCGACAGGCTCCAGAGACCCAGTACTTC. It specifies CATISDGRQAPETQYF.

The chain employs TRBV7-9 and TRBJ2-1, with a possible D match to TRBD2 (5 bases). This CDR3 has 15 amino acids. V lost 2 bases, J lost 4 bases, and 12 bases lay in between. Germline CDR1 SEHNR, CDR2 FQNEAQ (reference sequence). This chain's CDR3 is CASSLFLGRYNEQFF. The CDR3 DNA is TGTGCCAGCAGCTTATTCTTGGGGAGATACAATGAGCAGTTCTTC.